These 6 T cell receptor delta chains originate from one sample sequenced in a study of gamma-delta T cells after stem cell transplantation (dated by TCRdb to 2015 to 2016). Libraries were made using RT-PCR. TCRdb lists the instrument as Illumina MiSeq. TCRdb reran clone calling on the public reads with CATT; rows sharing one DNA sequence were then combined. This sample has under 3,000 delta-chain clones in its table, and 3% to 3.5% of those were observed once. The ten largest make up around half of the sample. The sample comprised gamma-delta T cells. These receptors all stem from a human donor. It is not recorded whose cells these are; they may come from a transplant donor.

This clone was seen more than once but under ten times. TCRdb shows a much larger clone's protein in place of this DNA's translation, and the two differ at residue 3, likely through a read error; the protein shown is translated from the DNA. This rearrangement joins TRDV1 to TRDJ1; 7 bases fit TRDD3. Germline values: CDR1 TSWWSYY, CDR2 QGS. The CDR3 runs to 24 residues. The CDR3 spells CAPGELVNPFPTCYWGTYTDKLIF. DNA for the CDR3: TGTGCTCCTGGGGAACTAGTGAACCCTTTCCCAACTTGCTACTGGGGAACGTACACCGATAAACTCATCTTT.

To note about this clone: A far larger clone is a single base away, which makes a read error likely. The chain carries TRDV2 and TRDJ1; 12 bases align to TRDD3. This CDR3 is 19 amino acids long. Germline V gene sequence: CDR1 GEAIGNYY, CDR2 EKD. In DNA form, the CDR3 reads TGTGCCTGTGACACCGCCAGTACTGGGGGATACCCCTACCGAGATAAACCCATCTTT. Protein: CACDTASTGGYPYRDKPIF.

In this sample, this clone is medium-sized (0.01 to 0.1%). The rearrangement joins TRDV2 to TRDJ1; D is perhaps TRDD3 (6 bases). The CDR3 sequence is 19 residues long. Per germline, CDR1 GEAIGNYY and CDR2 EKD. The V and J ends lost 1 base and 0 bases respectively, with 23 bases between them. CDR3 loop: CACDTVPVGMPLYTDKLIF. CDR3 DNA sequence: TGTGCCTGTGACACGGTTCCTGTGGGGATGCCTCTTTACACCGATAAACTCATCTTT.

Details on this clone: TCRdb's protein, taken from a much larger clone, differs from this DNA's translation at residue 15, likely owing to a read error; the protein displayed comes from the DNA. The V call is TRDV2, the J call TRDJ1; 10 bases match TRDD3. This CDR3 region has 16 residues. CDR1 is GEAIGNYY and CDR2 is EKD in the germline V gene. CDR3 nucleotide sequence: TGTGCCTGTGACACGCTCCTGGGGGATAACACCGATAAACTCACCTTT. This codes for CACDTLLGDNTDKLTF.

With respect to this clone: A read error may explain this, as a much larger clone is one base away. The sample contains more than one DNA sequence encoding this CDR3. The V gene is TRDV2, the J gene TRDJ1; 10 nucleotides agree with TRDD3. There are 17 residues in the CDR3. Germline loops: CDR1 GEAIGNYY, CDR2 EKD. The CDR3 DNA reads as TGCGCCTGTGACTCGATTCCGGGACTGGGGGATGCCGATAAACTCATCTTT. Encoded protein: CACDSIPGLGDADKLIF.

The J gene is TRDJ1, the V gene TRDV1, with D possibly being TRDD3 (10 bases). This CDR3 contains 25 residues. Trimming left V 4 bases short and J 0 bases short, with 42 bases between. Germline assignment: CDR1 TSWWSYY and CDR2 QGS. CDR3 nucleotides: TGTGCTCTTGGGGCCGCGATAGGCCTTCCTACGTTTCTTTACTGGGGGATCCCTAACACCGATAAACTCATCTTT. This translates into CALGAAIGLPTFLYWGIPNTDKLIF.